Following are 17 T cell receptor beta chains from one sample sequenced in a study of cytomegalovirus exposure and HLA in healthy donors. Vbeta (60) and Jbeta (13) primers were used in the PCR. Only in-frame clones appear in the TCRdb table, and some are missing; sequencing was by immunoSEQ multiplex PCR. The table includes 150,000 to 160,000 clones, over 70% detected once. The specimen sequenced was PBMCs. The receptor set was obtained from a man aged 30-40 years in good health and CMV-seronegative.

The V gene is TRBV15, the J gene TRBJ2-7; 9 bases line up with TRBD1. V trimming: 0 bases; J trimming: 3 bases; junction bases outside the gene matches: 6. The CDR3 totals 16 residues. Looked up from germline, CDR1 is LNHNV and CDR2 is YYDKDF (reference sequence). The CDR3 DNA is TGTGCCACCAGCAGAGATTACCCGGGACAGGGCTACGAGCAGTACTTC. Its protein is CATSRDYPGQGYEQYF.

For the CDR3, the DNA is TGTGCCAGCAGTCGGGACAGGGGGGACCAGCCCCAGCATTTT. Translating gives CASSRDRGDQPQHF. The chain recombines TRBV2 with TRBJ1-5; TRBD1 aligns across 11 bases. The length of the CDR3 is 14 residues. Germline loops: CDR1 SNHLY, CDR2 FYNNEI. Unmatched junction bases numbered 4, after V lost 5 bases and J lost 7 bases.

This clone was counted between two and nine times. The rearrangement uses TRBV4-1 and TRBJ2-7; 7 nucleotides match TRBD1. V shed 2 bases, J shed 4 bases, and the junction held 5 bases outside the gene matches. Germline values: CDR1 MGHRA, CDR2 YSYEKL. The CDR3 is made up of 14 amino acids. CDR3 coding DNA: TGCGCCAGCAGCCAAAATACAGGGGTATACGAGCAGTACTTC. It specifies CASSQNTGVYEQYF.

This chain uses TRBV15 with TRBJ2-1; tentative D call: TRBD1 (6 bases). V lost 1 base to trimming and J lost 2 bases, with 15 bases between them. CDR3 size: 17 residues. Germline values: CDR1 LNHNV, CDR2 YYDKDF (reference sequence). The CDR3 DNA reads TGTGCCACCAGCAGAGTCATCGGGACACAAGCCTACAATGAGCAGTTCTTC. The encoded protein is CATSRVIGTQAYNEQFF.

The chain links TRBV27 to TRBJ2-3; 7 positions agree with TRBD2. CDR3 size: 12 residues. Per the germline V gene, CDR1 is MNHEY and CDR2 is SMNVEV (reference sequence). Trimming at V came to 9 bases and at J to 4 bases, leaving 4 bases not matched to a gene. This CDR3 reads CARGGRADTQYF. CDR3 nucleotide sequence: TGTGCCAGGGGGGGGAGGGCAGATACGCAGTATTTT.

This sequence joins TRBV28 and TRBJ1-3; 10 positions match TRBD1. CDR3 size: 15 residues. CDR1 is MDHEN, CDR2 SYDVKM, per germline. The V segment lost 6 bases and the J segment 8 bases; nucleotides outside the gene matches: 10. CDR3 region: CASREGQGRLDTIYF. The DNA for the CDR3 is TGTGCCAGCAGGGAGGGACAGGGGAGGTTAGACACCATATATTTT.

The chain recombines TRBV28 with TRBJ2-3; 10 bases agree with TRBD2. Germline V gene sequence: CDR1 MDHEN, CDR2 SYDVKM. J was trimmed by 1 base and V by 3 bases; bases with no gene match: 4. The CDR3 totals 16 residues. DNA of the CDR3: TGTGCCAGCAGTTTTGTTACTAGCGGGGGCACAGATACGCAGTATTTT. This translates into CASSFVTSGGTDTQYF.

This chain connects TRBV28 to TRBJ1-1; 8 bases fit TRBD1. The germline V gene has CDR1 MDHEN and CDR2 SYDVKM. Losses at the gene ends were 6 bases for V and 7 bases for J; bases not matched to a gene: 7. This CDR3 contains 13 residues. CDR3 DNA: TGTGCCAGCAGGTATCAGGGGGCGGGTGAAGCTTTCTTT. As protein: CASRYQGAGEAFF.

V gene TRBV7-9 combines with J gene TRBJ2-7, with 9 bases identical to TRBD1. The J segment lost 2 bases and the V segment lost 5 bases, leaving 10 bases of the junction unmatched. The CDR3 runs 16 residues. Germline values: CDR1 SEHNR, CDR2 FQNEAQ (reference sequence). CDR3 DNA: TGTGCCAGCAGCATCGGACAGGGGCGATTAACCTACGAGCAGTACTTC. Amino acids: CASSIGQGRLTYEQYF.

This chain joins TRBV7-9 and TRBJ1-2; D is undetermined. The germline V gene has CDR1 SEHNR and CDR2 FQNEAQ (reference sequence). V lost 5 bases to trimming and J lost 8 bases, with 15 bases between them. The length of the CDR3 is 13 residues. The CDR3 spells CASSPSETAGYTF. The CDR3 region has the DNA TGTGCCAGCAGCCCCTCGGAGACGGCGGGCTACACCTTC.

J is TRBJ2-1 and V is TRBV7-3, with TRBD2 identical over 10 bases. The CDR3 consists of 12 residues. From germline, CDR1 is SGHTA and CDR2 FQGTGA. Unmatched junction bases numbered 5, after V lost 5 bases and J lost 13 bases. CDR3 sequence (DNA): TGTGCCAGCAGCCCTAGCGGGGGAGAACAGTTCTTC. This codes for CASSPSGGEQFF.

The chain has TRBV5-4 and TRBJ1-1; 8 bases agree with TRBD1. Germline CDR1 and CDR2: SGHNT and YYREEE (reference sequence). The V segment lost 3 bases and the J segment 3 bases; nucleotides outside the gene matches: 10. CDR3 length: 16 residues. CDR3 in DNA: TGTGCCAGCAGCTCTGACAGGGGTAAGGTGGACACTGAAGCTTTCTTT. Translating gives CASSSDRGKVDTEAFF.

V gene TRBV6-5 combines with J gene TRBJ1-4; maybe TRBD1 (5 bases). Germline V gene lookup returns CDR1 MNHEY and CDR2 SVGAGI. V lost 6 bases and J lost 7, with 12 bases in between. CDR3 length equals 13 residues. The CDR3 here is CASRRQGSEKLFF. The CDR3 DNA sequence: TGTGCCAGCAGGCGCCAGGGAAGTGAAAAACTGTTTTTT.

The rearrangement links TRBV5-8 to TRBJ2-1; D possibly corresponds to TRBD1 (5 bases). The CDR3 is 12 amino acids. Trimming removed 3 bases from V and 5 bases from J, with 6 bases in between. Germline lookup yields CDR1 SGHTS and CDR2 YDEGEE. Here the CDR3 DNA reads TGTGCCAGCAGCTGGGGCCACAATGAGCAGTTCTTC. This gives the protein CASSWGHNEQFF.

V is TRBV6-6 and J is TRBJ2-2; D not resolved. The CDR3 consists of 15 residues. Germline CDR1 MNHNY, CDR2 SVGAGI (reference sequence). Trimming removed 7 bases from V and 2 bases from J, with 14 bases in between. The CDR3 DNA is TGTGCCAGCACCCAACGGGTTCCTAACACCGGGGAGCTGTTTTTT. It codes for CASTQRVPNTGELFF.

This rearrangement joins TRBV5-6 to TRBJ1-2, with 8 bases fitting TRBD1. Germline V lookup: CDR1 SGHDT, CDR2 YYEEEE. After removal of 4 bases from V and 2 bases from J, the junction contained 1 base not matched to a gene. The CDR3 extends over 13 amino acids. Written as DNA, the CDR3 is TGTGCCAGCAGCCGGGACAGGAACTATGGCTACACCTTC. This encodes CASSRDRNYGYTF. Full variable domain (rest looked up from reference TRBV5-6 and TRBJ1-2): DAGVTQSPTHLIKTRGQQVTLRCSPKSGHDTVSWYQQALGQGPQFIFQYYEEEERQRGNFPDRFSGHQFPNYSSELNVNALLLGDSALYLCASSRDRNYGYTFGSGTRLTVV.

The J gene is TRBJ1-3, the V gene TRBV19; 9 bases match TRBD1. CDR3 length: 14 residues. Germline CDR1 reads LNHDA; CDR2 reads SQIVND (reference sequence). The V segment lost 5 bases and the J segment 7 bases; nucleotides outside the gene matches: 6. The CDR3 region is CASSFGQGTNTIYF. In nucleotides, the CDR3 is TGTGCCAGTAGTTTTGGACAGGGGACGAACACCATATATTTT.